The clone carrying this T cell receptor (beta chain) was found many times. Its antigen remains unidentified. One entry per CDR3 protein, called by TCRdb with MiXCR from the 5' RACE reads. Of about 800,000 distinct CDR3 sequences in the sample, roughly 10% were seen once. The CDR3 spans 12 residues. V was pared by 6 bases and J by 3 bases, with 11 bases between. Per the germline V gene, CDR1 is DFQATT and CDR2 is SNEGSKA (reference sequence). This sample is part of a study of CD8 T cells in ankylosing spondylitis. Broader study findings: Disease-linked clones proved CD8+ and comparatively uncommon in peripheral blood. Ankylosing spondylitis blood appeared to be characterized by a TCR beta motif of under ten highly homologous variants. The clones that were linked to disease were reported to be significantly enriched in matched synovial fluid samples from ankylosing spondylitis patients.

Sequenced input: blood, either unsorted or a sorted T cell fraction (not recorded which). The receptor was isolated from a male donor with ankylosing spondylitis. The rearrangement links TRBV20-1 to TRBJ1-1; tentatively, D is TRBD1 (5 bases). The CDR3 is CSAPREYTEAFF. The CDR3 DNA reads as TGCAGTGCCCCCAGGGAGTACACTGAAGCTTTCTTT.